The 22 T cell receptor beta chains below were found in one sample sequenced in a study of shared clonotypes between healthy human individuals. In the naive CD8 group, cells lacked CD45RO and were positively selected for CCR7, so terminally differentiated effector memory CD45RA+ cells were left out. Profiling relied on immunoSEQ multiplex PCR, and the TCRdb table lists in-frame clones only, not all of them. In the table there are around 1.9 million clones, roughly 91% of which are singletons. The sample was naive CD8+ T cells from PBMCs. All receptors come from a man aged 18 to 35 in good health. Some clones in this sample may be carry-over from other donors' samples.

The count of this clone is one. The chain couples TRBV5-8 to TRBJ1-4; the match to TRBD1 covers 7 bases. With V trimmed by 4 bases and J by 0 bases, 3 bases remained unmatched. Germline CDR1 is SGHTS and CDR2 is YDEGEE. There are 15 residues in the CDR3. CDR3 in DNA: TGTGCCAGCAGCGCCGGGACAGCAACTAATGAAAAACTGTTTTTT. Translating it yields CASSAGTATNEKLFF. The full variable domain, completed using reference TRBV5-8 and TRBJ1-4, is EAGVTQSPTHLIKTRGQQATLRCSPISGHTSVYWYQQALGLGLQFLLWYDEGEERNRGNFPPRFSGRQFPNYSSELNVNALELEDSALYLCASSAGTATNEKLFFGSGTQLSVL.

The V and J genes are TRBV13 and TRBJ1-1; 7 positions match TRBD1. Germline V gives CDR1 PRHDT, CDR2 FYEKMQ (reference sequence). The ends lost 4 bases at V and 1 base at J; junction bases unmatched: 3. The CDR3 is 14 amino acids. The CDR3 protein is CASSYPGGNTEAFF. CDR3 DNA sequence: TGTGCCAGCAGCTACCCAGGGGGGAACACTGAAGCTTTCTTT.

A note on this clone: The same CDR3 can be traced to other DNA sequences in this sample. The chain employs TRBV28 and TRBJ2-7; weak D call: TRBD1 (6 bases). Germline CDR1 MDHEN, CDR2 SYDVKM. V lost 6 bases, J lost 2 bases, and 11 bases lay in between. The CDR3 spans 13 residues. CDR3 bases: TGTGCCAGCAGACCGGACAGCACCTACGAGCAGTACTTC. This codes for CASRPDSTYEQYF.

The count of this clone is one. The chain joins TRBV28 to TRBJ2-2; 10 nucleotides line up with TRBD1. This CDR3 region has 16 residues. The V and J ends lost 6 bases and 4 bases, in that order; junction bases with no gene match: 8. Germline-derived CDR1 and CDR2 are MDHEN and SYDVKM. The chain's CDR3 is CASRSSGTGVTGELFF. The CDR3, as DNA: TGTGCCAGCAGGTCCTCGGGGACAGGGGTCACCGGGGAGCTGTTTTTT.

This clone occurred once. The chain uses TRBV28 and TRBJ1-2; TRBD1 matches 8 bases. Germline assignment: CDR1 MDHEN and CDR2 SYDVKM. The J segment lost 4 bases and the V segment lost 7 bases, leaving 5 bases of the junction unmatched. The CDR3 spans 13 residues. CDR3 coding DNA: TGTGCCAGCACTCGGGACAGGATCTATGGCTACACCTTC. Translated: CASTRDRIYGYTF.

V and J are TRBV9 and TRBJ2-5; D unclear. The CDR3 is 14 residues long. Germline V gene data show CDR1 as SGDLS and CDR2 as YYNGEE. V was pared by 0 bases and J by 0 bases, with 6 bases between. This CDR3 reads CASSVGSDQETQYF. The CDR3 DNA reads TGTGCCAGCAGCGTAGGCAGTGACCAAGAGACCCAGTACTTC. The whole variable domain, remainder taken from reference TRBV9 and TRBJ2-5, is DSGVTQTPKHLITATGQRVTLRCSPRSGDLSVYWYQQSLDQGLQFLIQYYNGEERAKGNILERFSAQQFPDLHSELNLSSLELGDSALYFCASSVGSDQETQYFGPGTRLLVL.

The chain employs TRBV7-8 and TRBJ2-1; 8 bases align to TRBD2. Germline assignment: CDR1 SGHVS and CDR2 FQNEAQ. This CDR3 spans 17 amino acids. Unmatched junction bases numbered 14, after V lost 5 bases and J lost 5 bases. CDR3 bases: TGTGCCAGCAGCACTTTAGCGGGACTTGTGACTAACAATGAGCAGTTCTTC. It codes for CASSTLAGLVTNNEQFF.

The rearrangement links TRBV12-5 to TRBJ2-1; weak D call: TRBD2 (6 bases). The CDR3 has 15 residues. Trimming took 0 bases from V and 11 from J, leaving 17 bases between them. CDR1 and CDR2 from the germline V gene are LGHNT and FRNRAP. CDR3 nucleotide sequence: TGTGCTAGTGGTTTGGTACCCTCACCGGGACTCCAGCAGTTCTTC. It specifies CASGLVPSPGLQQFF.

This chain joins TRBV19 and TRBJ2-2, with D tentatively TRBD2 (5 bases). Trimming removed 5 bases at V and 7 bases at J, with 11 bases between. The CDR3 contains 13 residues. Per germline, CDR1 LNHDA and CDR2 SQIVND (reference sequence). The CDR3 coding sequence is TGTGCCAGTAGTTCGGGGTTCAACGGGGAGCTGTTTTTT. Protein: CASSSGFNGELFF. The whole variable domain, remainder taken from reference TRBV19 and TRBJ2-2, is DGGITQSPKYLFRKEGQNVTLSCEQNLNHDAMYWYRQDPGQGLRLIYYSQIVNDFQKGDIAEGYSVSREKKESFPLTVTSAQKNPTAFYLCASSSGFNGELFFGEGSRLTVL.

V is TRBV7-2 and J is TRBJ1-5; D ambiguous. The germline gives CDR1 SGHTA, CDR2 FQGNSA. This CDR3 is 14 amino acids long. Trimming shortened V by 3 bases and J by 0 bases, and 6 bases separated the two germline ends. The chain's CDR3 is CASSFLGSNQPQHF. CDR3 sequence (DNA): TGTGCCAGCAGCTTCCTCGGTAGCAATCAGCCCCAGCATTTT.

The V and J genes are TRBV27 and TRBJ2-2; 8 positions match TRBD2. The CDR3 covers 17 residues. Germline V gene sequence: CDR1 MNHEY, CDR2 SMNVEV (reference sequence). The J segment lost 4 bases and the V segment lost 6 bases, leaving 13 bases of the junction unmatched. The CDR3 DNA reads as TGTGCCAGCAGCCCTCCACCGGGACTAGGGCCCACCGGGGAGCTGTTTTTT. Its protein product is CASSPPPGLGPTGELFF.

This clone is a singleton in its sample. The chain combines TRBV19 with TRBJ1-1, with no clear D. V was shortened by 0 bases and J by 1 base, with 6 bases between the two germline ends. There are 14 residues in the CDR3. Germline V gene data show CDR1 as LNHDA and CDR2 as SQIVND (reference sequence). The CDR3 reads CASSIEVRNTEAFF. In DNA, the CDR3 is TGTGCCAGTAGTATAGAGGTTCGGAACACTGAAGCTTTCTTT.

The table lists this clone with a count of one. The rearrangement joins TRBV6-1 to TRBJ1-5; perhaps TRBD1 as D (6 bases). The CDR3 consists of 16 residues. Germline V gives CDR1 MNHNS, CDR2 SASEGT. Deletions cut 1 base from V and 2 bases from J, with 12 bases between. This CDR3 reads CASSEGGPTGNQPQHF. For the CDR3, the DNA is TGTGCCAGCAGTGAAGGGGGGCCCACGGGCAATCAGCCCCAGCATTTT.

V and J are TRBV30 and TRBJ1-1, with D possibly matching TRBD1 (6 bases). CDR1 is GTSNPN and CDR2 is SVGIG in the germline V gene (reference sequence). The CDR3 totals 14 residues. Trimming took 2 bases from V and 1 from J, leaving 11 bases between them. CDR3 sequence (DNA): TGTGCCTGGAGTTGGGGGCGGACGAACACTGAAGCTTTCTTT. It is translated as CAWSWGRTNTEAFF.

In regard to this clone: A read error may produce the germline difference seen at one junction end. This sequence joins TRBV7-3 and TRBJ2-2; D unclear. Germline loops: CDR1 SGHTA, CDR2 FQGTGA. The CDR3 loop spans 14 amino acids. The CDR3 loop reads CASSSSSNSGELFF. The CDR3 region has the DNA TGTGCCAGCAGCTCCTCGTCGAACAGCGGGGAGCTGTTTTTT.

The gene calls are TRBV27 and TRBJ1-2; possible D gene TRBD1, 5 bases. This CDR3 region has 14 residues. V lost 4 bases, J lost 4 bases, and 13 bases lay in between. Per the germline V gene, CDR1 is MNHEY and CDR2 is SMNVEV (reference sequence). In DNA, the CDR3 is TGTGCCAGCAGTTCCGGGGGTGTGGGCTATGGCTACACCTTC. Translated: CASSSGGVGYGYTF.

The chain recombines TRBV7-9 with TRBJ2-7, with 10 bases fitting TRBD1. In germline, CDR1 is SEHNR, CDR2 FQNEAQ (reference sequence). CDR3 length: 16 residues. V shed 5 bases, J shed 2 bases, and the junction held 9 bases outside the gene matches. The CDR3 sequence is CASSAHSGTGAYEQYF. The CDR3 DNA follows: TGTGCCAGCAGCGCCCATTCGGGGACAGGGGCCTACGAGCAGTACTTC.

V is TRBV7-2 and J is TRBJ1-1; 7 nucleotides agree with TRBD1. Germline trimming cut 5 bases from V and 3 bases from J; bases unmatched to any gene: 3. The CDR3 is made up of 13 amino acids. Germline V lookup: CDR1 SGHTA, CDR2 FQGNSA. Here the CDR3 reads CASSQGGYTEAFF. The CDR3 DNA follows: TGTGCCAGCAGCCAGGGGGGATACACTGAAGCTTTCTTT.

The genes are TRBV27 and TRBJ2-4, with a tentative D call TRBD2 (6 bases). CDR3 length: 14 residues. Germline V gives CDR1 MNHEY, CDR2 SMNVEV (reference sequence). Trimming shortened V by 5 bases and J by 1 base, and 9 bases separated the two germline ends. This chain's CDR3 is CASSHREAKNIQYF. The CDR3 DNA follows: TGTGCCAGCAGTCATCGGGAGGCCAAAAACATTCAGTACTTC.

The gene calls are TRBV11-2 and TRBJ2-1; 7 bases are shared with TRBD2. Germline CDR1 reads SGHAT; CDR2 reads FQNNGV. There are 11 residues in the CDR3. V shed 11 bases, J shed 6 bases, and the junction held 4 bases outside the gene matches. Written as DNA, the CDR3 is TGTGCCTCCTGGGAGGGCAATGAGCAGTTCTTC. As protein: CASWEGNEQFF.

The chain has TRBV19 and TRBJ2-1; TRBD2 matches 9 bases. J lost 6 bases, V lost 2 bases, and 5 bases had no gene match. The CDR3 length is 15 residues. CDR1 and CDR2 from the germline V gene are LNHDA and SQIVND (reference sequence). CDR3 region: CASSIFGLASNEQFF. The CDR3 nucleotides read TGTGCCAGTAGTATATTTGGACTAGCGAGCAATGAGCAGTTCTTC.

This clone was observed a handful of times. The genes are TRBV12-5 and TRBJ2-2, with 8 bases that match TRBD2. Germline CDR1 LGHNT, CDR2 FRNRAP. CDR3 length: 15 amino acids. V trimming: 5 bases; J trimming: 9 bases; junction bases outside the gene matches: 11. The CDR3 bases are TGTGCTAGTGGTGTCTCGGGCGGGAGGCCGAGGGAGCTGTTTTTT. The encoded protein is CASGVSGGRPRELFF.